The 30 T cell receptor beta chains given below trace back to one sample, sequenced in a study of T cell changes during pregnancy in multiple sclerosis. The method was immunoSEQ multiplex PCR; TCRdb's version includes in-frame clones alone and lacks a portion of them. The table shows tens of thousands of clones, with 91% occurring only once. The sample consisted of peripheral blood, taken in the third trimester of pregnancy. The receptor source for this set is a female donor in good health, enrolled as a control in a pregnancy study.

J is TRBJ2-1 and V is TRBV11-2, with D unclear. Germline V lookup: CDR1 SGHAT, CDR2 FQNNGV. Trimming shortened V by 5 bases and J by 4 bases, and 3 bases separated the two germline ends. The CDR3 is 11 residues long. CDR3 protein: CASSPYNEQFF. As DNA, the CDR3 is TGTGCCAGCAGCCCGTACAATGAGCAGTTCTTC.

V gene TRBV6-5 combines with J gene TRBJ2-3, with 7 nucleotides matching TRBD2. The germline CDR1 and CDR2 sequences are MNHEY and SVGAGI. J was trimmed by 2 bases and V by 5 bases; bases with no gene match: 7. CDR3 length: 15 residues. Here the CDR3 reads CASSRTRKTTDTQYF. CDR3 DNA sequence: TGTGCCAGCAGTAGGACTAGGAAGACCACAGATACGCAGTATTTT.

The genes are TRBV27 and TRBJ1-5; the match to TRBD1 covers 7 bases. CDR1 and CDR2 from the germline V gene are MNHEY and SMNVEV (reference sequence). The CDR3 consists of 14 residues. J lost 7 bases, V lost 2 bases, and 5 bases had no gene match. The CDR3 loop is CASSLRQGYQPQHF. CDR3 sequence (DNA): TGTGCCAGCAGTTTACGACAGGGTTACCAGCCCCAGCATTTT.

The chain combines TRBV9 with TRBJ2-1, with TRBD1 matching over 9 bases. In germline, CDR1 is SGDLS, CDR2 YYNGEE. The J segment lost 8 bases and the V segment lost 0 bases, leaving 6 bases of the junction unmatched. This CDR3 is 15 amino acids long. As DNA, the CDR3 is TGTGCCAGCAGCGTAGTAGGGACAGGGTCCCATGAGCAGTTCTTC. This encodes CASSVVGTGSHEQFF.

The rearrangement uses TRBV12-5 and TRBJ2-1; TRBD1 matches 7 bases. Trimming removed 2 bases from V and 3 bases from J; junction bases left unmatched: 4. CDR1 LGHNT and CDR2 FRNRAP come from the germline V gene. This CDR3 comprises 15 residues. CDR3 sequence: CASGLSQGDYNEQFF. The CDR3 bases are TGTGCTAGTGGTTTGTCCCAGGGGGACTACAATGAGCAGTTCTTC.

The CDR3 DNA reads TGTGCCAGCAGCTATGACCCGGACAGGGACTTGGGGACTTTC. It specifies CASSYDPDRDLGTF. The rearrangement links TRBV7-2 to TRBJ2-6; TRBD1 matches 8 bases. With V trimmed by 4 bases and J by 18 bases, 14 bases remained unmatched. The length of the CDR3 is 14 residues. Germline V CDR1 and CDR2: SGHTA, FQGNSA.

This clone was counted once. V gene TRBV19 combines with J gene TRBJ2-7; 9 nucleotides align to TRBD1. This CDR3 spans 15 amino acids. Germline V gene sequence: CDR1 LNHDA, CDR2 SQIVND (reference sequence). V dropped 4 bases and J dropped 3; count of bases not matched to a gene: 7. The CDR3, as DNA: TGTGCCAGTAGTAAACCCGGGACAGGGCTCTACGAGCAGTACTTC. Translation: CASSKPGTGLYEQYF.

This clone was seen once. The V gene is TRBV15, the J gene TRBJ2-7, with D possibly matching TRBD1 (5 bases). With 0 bases removed from V and 5 bases from J, the gap between germline ends came to 8 bases. The CDR3 loop spans 13 amino acids. The germline V gene encodes CDR1 LNHNV and CDR2 YYDKDF (reference sequence). The CDR3 spells CATSRDSRDEQYF. In DNA form, the CDR3 reads TGTGCCACCAGCAGAGATTCCAGGGACGAGCAGTACTTC. The variable domain in full, completed from reference TRBV15 and TRBJ2-7, reads DAMVIQNPRYQVTQFGKPVTLSCSQTLNHNVMYWYQQKSSQAPKLLFHYYDKDFNNEADTPDNFQSRRPNTSFCFLDIRSPGLGDTAMYLCATSRDSRDEQYFGPGTRLTVT.

The chain has TRBV4-3 and TRBJ2-1; no clear D gene. This CDR3 contains 15 residues. Looked up from germline, CDR1 is LGHNA and CDR2 is YSLEER. Deletions cut 4 bases from V and 0 bases from J, with 10 bases between. The CDR3 loop is CASSPSRLSYNEQFF. CDR3 DNA: TGCGCCAGCAGCCCCTCCAGGCTCTCCTACAATGAGCAGTTCTTC.

In nucleotides, the CDR3 is TGTGCCAGCAGTTCCCCGGACAGTTCCTACGAGCAGTACTTC. Protein product: CASSSPDSSYEQYF. The chain has TRBV6-6 and TRBJ2-7; tentative D call: TRBD1 (6 bases). V was cut by 4 bases and J by 1 base, with 11 bases left in between. The CDR3 covers 14 residues. Germline CDR1 is MNHNY and CDR2 is SVGAGI (reference sequence).

This clone appeared a single time. V is TRBV19 and J is TRBJ2-1; tentative D call: TRBD2 (5 bases). Germline-derived CDR1 and CDR2 are LNHDA and SQIVND (reference sequence). V shed 6 bases and J shed 4 bases, with 10 bases lying between them. This CDR3 has 13 residues. For the CDR3, the DNA is TGTGCCAGTAGACCCGGACTTTACAATGAGCAGTTCTTC. The encoded protein is CASRPGLYNEQFF. Supplemented by reference TRBV19 and TRBJ2-1, the full variable domain reads DGGITQSPKYLFRKEGQNVTLSCEQNLNHDAMYWYRQDPGQGLRLIYYSQIVNDFQKGDIAEGYSVSREKKESFPLTVTSAQKNPTAFYLCASRPGLYNEQFFGPGTRLTVL.

This chain joins TRBV5-6 and TRBJ1-1; the match to TRBD1 covers 7 bases. Germline CDR1 and CDR2: SGHDT and YYEEEE. CDR3 length: 14 residues. J gave up 3 bases and V 4 bases, and 6 bases lay outside the gene matches. The CDR3 spells CASSMNRGDTEAFF. The DNA of the CDR3 is TGTGCCAGCAGCATGAACAGGGGTGACACTGAAGCTTTCTTT.

The chain is built from TRBV4-3 and TRBJ2-2; D possibly corresponds to TRBD1 (6 bases). Germline V gives CDR1 LGHNA, CDR2 YSLEER. There are 15 residues in the CDR3. The V end lost 6 bases, the J end lost 6 bases, and 17 bases lay between the germline ends. CDR3 in amino acids: CASSLYSQGPGELFF. In DNA form, the CDR3 reads TGCGCCAGCAGTCTCTATTCTCAGGGGCCCGGGGAGCTGTTTTTT.

This clone has more than one count but fewer than ten. The chain is built from TRBV6-1 and TRBJ1-1; TRBD1 is a possible D gene (6 bases). CDR3 length equals 15 residues. The germline V and J ends were trimmed by 6 bases and 3 bases, with 17 bases remaining between them. CDR1 and CDR2 from the germline V gene are MNHNS and SASEGT. CDR3 sequence reads: CASRGSPDRYTEAFF. In DNA, the CDR3 is TGTGCCAGCAGGGGGTCTCCGGACAGATACACTGAAGCTTTCTTT.

The V and J genes are TRBV9 and TRBJ2-1; 7 bases line up with TRBD2. J lost 0 bases, V lost 0 bases, and 3 bases had no gene match. This CDR3 is 16 amino acids long. Germline V gene data show CDR1 as SGDLS and CDR2 as YYNGEE. The CDR3 sequence: CASSVVGGSSYNEQFF. The CDR3 DNA reads as TGTGCCAGCAGCGTAGTCGGCGGGAGCTCCTACAATGAGCAGTTCTTC.

The rearrangement joins TRBV5-1 to TRBJ2-2; the match to TRBD1 covers 11 bases. J was trimmed by 4 bases and V by 2 bases; bases with no gene match: 13. The germline gives CDR1 SGHRS, CDR2 YFSETQ. CDR3 length: 19 amino acids. The CDR3 sequence is CASSFGRTGGALSTGELFF. The DNA for the CDR3 is TGCGCCAGCAGCTTTGGACGGACAGGGGGCGCTTTATCCACCGGGGAGCTGTTTTTT.

The V call is TRBV7-9, the J call TRBJ1-1, with D possibly being TRBD1 (5 bases). Germline V lookup: CDR1 SEHNR, CDR2 FQNEAQ (reference sequence). V was clipped by 5 bases and J by 0 bases, with 13 bases between them. This CDR3 spans 15 amino acids. The CDR3 sequence: CASSPLETVNTEAFF. In DNA, the CDR3 is TGTGCCAGCAGCCCCCTGGAGACAGTGAACACTGAAGCTTTCTTT.

The CDR3 sequence: CAISEAGGVTEAFF. The CDR3 nucleotides read TGTGCCATCAGTGAAGCAGGGGGCGTCACTGAAGCTTTCTTT. The chain joins TRBV10-3 to TRBJ1-1, with TRBD1 matching over 8 bases. V dropped 3 bases and J dropped 4; count of bases not matched to a gene: 4. Germline V gene data show CDR1 as ENHRY and CDR2 as SYGVKD. The CDR3 sequence is 14 residues long.

V is TRBV19 and J is TRBJ2-7, with 7 bases aligning to TRBD2. Germline V gene data show CDR1 as LNHDA and CDR2 as SQIVND (reference sequence). J gave up 3 bases and V 5 bases, and 16 bases lay outside the gene matches. The CDR3 runs to 17 residues. The CDR3 sequence is CASSPAPGRADGYEQYF. The CDR3, as DNA: TGTGCCAGTAGTCCAGCACCGGGGAGGGCCGATGGCTACGAGCAGTACTTC.

V gene TRBV18 combines with J gene TRBJ1-3, with D unclear. Germline CDR1 KGHSH, CDR2 LQKENI. The CDR3 runs to 16 residues. V was cut by 6 bases and J by 0 bases, with 15 bases left in between. The CDR3 DNA is TGTGCCAGCTCCCGGGGAGTTCCCGACTCTGGAAACACCATATATTTT. This encodes CASSRGVPDSGNTIYF.

For the CDR3, the DNA is TGTGCCAGTAGCCAGGACAGGGGTGAGACCCAGTACTTC. It codes for CASSQDRGETQYF. The chain recombines TRBV19 with TRBJ2-5; 9 bases are shared with TRBD1. V was clipped by 6 bases and J by 5 bases; unmatched bases: 4. The CDR3 sequence is 13 residues long. The V gene's germline CDR1 is LNHDA and CDR2 SQIVND (reference sequence). Together with reference TRBV19 and TRBJ2-5, the CDR3 gives the full variable domain: DGGITQSPKYLFRKEGQNVTLSCEQNLNHDAMYWYRQDPGQGLRLIYYSQIVNDFQKGDIAEGYSVSREKKESFPLTVTSAQKNPTAFYLCASSQDRGETQYFGPGTRLLVL.

This chain connects TRBV29-1 to TRBJ2-1; 12 bases line up with TRBD2. The CDR3 has 14 amino acids. Germline V lookup: CDR1 SQVTM, CDR2 ANQGSEA. J gave up 8 bases and V 4 bases, and 6 bases lay outside the gene matches. The CDR3 sequence: CSVVPSGGADEQFF. The CDR3 nucleotides read TGCAGCGTTGTGCCTAGCGGGGGGGCAGATGAGCAGTTCTTC.

This clone was seen a single time. The rearrangement uses TRBV6-6 and TRBJ1-4, with 7 bases matching TRBD1. V was pared by 2 bases and J by 5 bases, with 5 bases of the junction left unmatched. The CDR3 loop spans 15 amino acids. From germline, CDR1 is MNHNY and CDR2 SVGAGI (reference sequence). The CDR3: CASSYATGKNEKLFF. CDR3 DNA sequence: TGTGCCAGCAGTTACGCGACAGGGAAGAATGAAAAACTGTTTTTT.

This clone was seen once. V gene TRBV15 combines with J gene TRBJ2-1; 8 positions match TRBD2. After removal of 3 bases from V and 3 bases from J, the junction contained 7 bases not matched to a gene. Germline V gene data show CDR1 as LNHNV and CDR2 as YYDKDF (reference sequence). The CDR3 runs 16 residues. The CDR3 reads CATSSHRLAGYNEQFF. CDR3 bases: TGTGCCACCAGCAGCCACAGGCTAGCGGGCTACAATGAGCAGTTCTTC. The complete variable domain, with remaining parts taken from reference TRBV15 and TRBJ2-1, reads DAMVIQNPRYQVTQFGKPVTLSCSQTLNHNVMYWYQQKSSQAPKLLFHYYDKDFNNEADTPDNFQSRRPNTSFCFLDIRSPGLGDTAMYLCATSSHRLAGYNEQFFGPGTRLTVL.

The chain uses TRBV6-5 and TRBJ2-7; a weak D match, TRBD2 (6 bases). Germline V gene sequence: CDR1 MNHEY, CDR2 SVGAGI. Trimming cost V 4 bases and J 4 bases, with 14 bases left between them. The CDR3 runs to 14 residues. The CDR3 protein is CASSLAEGLYEQYF. The CDR3 nucleotides read TGTGCCAGCAGTTTAGCGGAGGGCTTATACGAGCAGTACTTC.

CDR3 region: CASSSLPRQGSNYGYTF. The CDR3 DNA follows: TGTGCCAGCAGCTCCCTCCCCCGTCAGGGGAGTAACTATGGCTACACCTTC. J is TRBJ1-2 and V is TRBV5-5; possibly TRBD1 for D (6 bases). Trimming pared 3 bases from V and 1 base from J, leaving 19 bases between. The V gene's germline CDR1 is SGHKS and CDR2 YYEKEE (reference sequence). The CDR3 consists of 17 residues.

The genes are TRBV7-2 and TRBJ2-2; 7 positions agree with TRBD1. The junction had 6 bases not matched to a gene; V was cut back by 5 bases and J by 3 bases. This CDR3 spans 15 amino acids. The germline gives CDR1 SGHTA, CDR2 FQGNSA. The CDR3: CASSDMTGYTGELFF. The CDR3 DNA is TGTGCCAGCAGCGATATGACAGGGTACACCGGGGAGCTGTTTTTT.

The V gene is TRBV2, the J gene TRBJ1-5, with 8 nucleotides matching TRBD1. Per the germline V gene, CDR1 is SNHLY and CDR2 is FYNNEI. The CDR3 runs to 15 residues. After removal of 11 bases from V and 4 bases from J, the junction contained 13 bases not matched to a gene. The CDR3 coding sequence is TGTGCCGGGGGGGAGGCAGGGGGCAGGAATCAGCCCCAGCATTTT. Protein product: CAGGEAGGRNQPQHF.

The genes are TRBV28 and TRBJ2-7, with D uncertain. The CDR3 is made up of 15 amino acids. V lost 6 bases and J lost 0, with 15 bases in between. Per germline, CDR1 MDHEN and CDR2 SYDVKM. The CDR3 region has the DNA TGTGCCAGCAGCCAAGCCCCGTTTAGCTCCTACGAGCAGTACTTC. Translation: CASSQAPFSSYEQYF.

The chain links TRBV18 to TRBJ1-6, with D maybe TRBD1 (5 bases). From germline, CDR1 is KGHSH and CDR2 LQKENI. Trimming shortened V by 2 bases and J by 7 bases, and 12 bases separated the two germline ends. The CDR3 extends over 15 amino acids. CDR3: CASSPGMEGNSPLHF. In DNA, the CDR3 is TGTGCCAGCTCACCAGGGATGGAGGGGAATTCACCCCTCCACTTT.